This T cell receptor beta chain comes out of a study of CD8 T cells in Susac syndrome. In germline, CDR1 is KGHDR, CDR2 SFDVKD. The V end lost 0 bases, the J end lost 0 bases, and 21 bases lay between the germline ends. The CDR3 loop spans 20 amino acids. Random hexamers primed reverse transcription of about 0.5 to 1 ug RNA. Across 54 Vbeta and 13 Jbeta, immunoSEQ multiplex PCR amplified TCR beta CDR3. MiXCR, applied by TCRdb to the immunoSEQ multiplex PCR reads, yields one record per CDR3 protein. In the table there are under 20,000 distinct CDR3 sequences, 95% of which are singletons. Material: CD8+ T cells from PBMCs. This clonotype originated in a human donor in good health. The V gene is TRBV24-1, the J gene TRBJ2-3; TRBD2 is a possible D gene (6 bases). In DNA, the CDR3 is TGTGCCACCAGTGATTTGCCACTGACTAGGACGGATCCTAGCACAGATACGCAGTATTTT. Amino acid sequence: CATSDLPLTRTDPSTDTQYF.